This is a list of T cell receptor beta chains from one sample in a study of T cells expressing NK-cell markers. TCRdb re-called the 5' RACE reads; every CDR3 protein appears as one record, without DNA. This repertoire includes about 32,000 distinct CDR3 sequences. Sequencing was performed on blood T cells: a sorted CD56 or NKG2C T cell subset, CD4+ or CD8+ T cells, or bulk PBMC T cells (not recorded which). The receptors originated from a woman between 18 and 69 years old in good health. Each CDR3 is given with its conserved first and last residue.

V	J	CDR3
TRBV10-3	TRBJ2-3	CAISDRPASTDTQYF
TRBV27	TRBJ2-7	CASSLLPSASYEQYF
TRBV14	TRBJ2-2	CASSQDRSFTGELFF
TRBV5-1	TRBJ1-1	CASSLRNTEAFF
TRBV20-1	TRBJ1-2	CSASPAWETYGYTF
TRBV29-1	TRBJ2-7	CSVEGGQGYEQYF
TRBV9	TRBJ2-5	CASSVSWGGQETQYF
TRBV18	TRBJ1-1	CASSPSEELNTEAFF
TRBV7-2	TRBJ2-1	CASSLVHEQFF
TRBV27	TRBJ1-4	CASSFGTGNGFDEKLFF
TRBV7-9	TRBJ2-7	CASSALHGQYF
TRBV27	TRBJ2-2	CASRGQGEVAGELFF
TRBV28	TRBJ2-7	CASSWDSTYEQYF
TRBV7-9	TRBJ2-7	CASSRPDSPYEQYF
TRBV12-3/TRBV12-4	TRBJ1-5	CASSFLYSNQPQHF
TRBV6-4	TRBJ2-1	CASSDSSGGANEQFF
TRBV10-3	TRBJ1-5	CAISELQGLNQPQHF
TRBV6-5	TRBJ1-1	CASLGGTEAFF
TRBV6-1	TRBJ2-3	CASSDASGGADTQYF
TRBV5-1	TRBJ2-1	CASSPDLSYNEQFF
TRBV20-1	TRBJ2-5	CSATTRQGWETQYF
TRBV5-1	TRBJ2-2	CASSLRAPNTGELFF
TRBV5-6	TRBJ2-1	CASSPLTSGGDNEQFF
TRBV9	TRBJ1-1	CAVSAGQNTEAFF
TRBV7-9	TRBJ2-5	CASSGTSDEGGTQYF
TRBV5-1	TRBJ2-1	CASSLTYSYNEQFF
TRBV12-3/TRBV12-4	TRBJ2-3	CASSVGTDTQYF
TRBV5-1	TRBJ1-2	CASSFEGASYGYTF
TRBV10-3	TRBJ2-7	CAIKGSERGGPYEQYF
TRBV6-5	TRBJ2-1	CASSWTSGEQFF
TRBV19	TRBJ2-1	CASSERGGYNEQFF
TRBV7-9	TRBJ2-7	CASPLASGGTDEQYF
TRBV12-3/TRBV12-4	TRBJ2-5	CASSFPRAGGTDQETQYF
TRBV10-3	TRBJ2-7	CAISESGSGSGSYEQYF
TRBV12-3/TRBV12-4	TRBJ2-7	CASSFSAGGGEQYF
TRBV7-9	TRBJ1-6	CAGKPPETPLHF
TRBV13	TRBJ2-7	CASSPDRGKITYEQYF
TRBV12-3/TRBV12-4	TRBJ2-7	CASSFGNAYEQYF